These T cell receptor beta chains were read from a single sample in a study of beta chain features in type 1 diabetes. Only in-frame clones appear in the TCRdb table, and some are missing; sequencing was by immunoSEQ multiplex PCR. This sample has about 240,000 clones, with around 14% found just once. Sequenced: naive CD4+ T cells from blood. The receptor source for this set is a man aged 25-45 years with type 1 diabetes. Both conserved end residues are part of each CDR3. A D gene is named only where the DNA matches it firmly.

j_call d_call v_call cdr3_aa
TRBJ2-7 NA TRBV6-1 CASSERQVYEQYF
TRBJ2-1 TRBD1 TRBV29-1 CSARTGGAYEQFF
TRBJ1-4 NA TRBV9 CASSVRAGGQGSEKLFF
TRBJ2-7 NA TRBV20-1 CSAQGSYEQYF
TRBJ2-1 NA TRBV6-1 CASSTRGAGKGEQFF
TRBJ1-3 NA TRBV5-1 CASSFGSSGNTIYF
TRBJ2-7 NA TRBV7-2 CASRAGGYEQYF
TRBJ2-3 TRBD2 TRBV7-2 CASSSSGIDTDTQYF
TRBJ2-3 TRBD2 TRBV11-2 CASSLRLAGGRSDTQYF
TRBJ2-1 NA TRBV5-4 CASSLGGGAYNEQFF
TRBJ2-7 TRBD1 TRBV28 CASFPGQRSYEQYF
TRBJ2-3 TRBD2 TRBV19 CASRTAGEADTQYF
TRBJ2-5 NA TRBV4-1 CASRGAGQETQYF
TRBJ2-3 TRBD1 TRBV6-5 CASRPDRVYTDTQYF
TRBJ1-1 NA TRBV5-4 CASSLSTGGNTEAFF
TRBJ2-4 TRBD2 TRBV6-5 CATSGGGEGIQYF
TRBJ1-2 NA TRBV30 CAWGTGDYGYTF
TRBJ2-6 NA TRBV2 CASSERTVGANVLTF
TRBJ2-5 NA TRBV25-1 CASSELAAVQETQYF
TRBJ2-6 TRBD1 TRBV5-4 CASSLGGRTGSGANVLTF
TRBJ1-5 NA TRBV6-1 CASSEYPAGQPQHF
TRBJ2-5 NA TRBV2 CASSEVNSETQYF
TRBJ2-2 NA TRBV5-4 CASSPGVTANTGELFF
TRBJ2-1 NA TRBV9 CASSPQNEQFF
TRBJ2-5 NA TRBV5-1 CASSLDREETQYF
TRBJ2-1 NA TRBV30 CAWRMTDYNEQFF
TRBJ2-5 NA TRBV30 CAWSVSRGQETQYF
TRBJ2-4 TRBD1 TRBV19 CASSIDWDRERYF
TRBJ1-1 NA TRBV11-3 CASSLVGGRGSTEAFF
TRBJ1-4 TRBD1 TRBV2 CASMRTGLEKLFF